This TCR beta chain was obtained from a study of blood T cells in healthy people across ages. Study-wide context: Capture by template switching was about one barcoded beta molecule per two T cells.

CDR1 is SNHLY, CDR2 FYNNEI, per germline. Trimming removed 2 bases from V and 7 bases from J; junction bases left unmatched: 6. CDR3 length equals 14 residues. It was with a sample-barcoded 5' primer and a J-beta primer mix that a second PCR of about 7 to 12 cycles was run. From the 5' RACE reads, TCRdb called clonotypes with MiXCR, one entry per CDR3 protein. Seen here are about 1.4 million distinct CDR3 sequences, 59% observed once, and the top ten hold over 5.5%. Individuals who donated were healthy Caucasians from Russia aged roughly 6 to 95. Extraction yielded at least 5.5 micrograms of total RNA per sample.

Sequencing input: blood. This sequence was found in a man between 18 and 29 years old in good health. V is TRBV2 and J is TRBJ2-5, with 8 bases that match TRBD1. The CDR3 DNA sequence: TGTGCCAGCAGTGAAACGGGGCAGGGGGCGACCCAGTACTTC. Encoded protein: CASSETGQGATQYF.